This TCR beta chain emerged from a study of Ad26.COV2.S vaccination and SARS-CoV-2 variants. The table came from immunoSEQ multiplex PCR; TCRdb's copy has only in-frame clones and leaves some out. The table has 400,000 to 450,000 clones, around nine tenths seen once. Whole-study findings and limits: Breadth of non-spike TCRs did not differ between vaccinees and placebo recipients. Reported post-vaccination CD8+ and CD4+ T cell responses to spike showed substantial breadth.

Treatment reported: around 19 received Ad26.COV2.S at low or high dose, single or two shots; several received placebo; per-sample allocation not given. Sampling was performed 63 days after the first vaccine or placebo injection. Donation came from an adult in Boston who was aged 18-55 years. Built on an Ad26 vector, the vaccine expressed Wuhan-strain SARS-CoV-2 spike. As to this clone: No antigen is known for it.

Germline V gene sequence: CDR1 SNHLY, CDR2 FYNNEI. After removal of 3 bases from V and 3 bases from J, the junction contained 6 bases not matched to a gene. The CDR3 has 16 amino acids. This sample comprised peripheral blood, obtained in a trial of Ad26.COV2.S vaccine versus placebo. The V call is TRBV2, the J call TRBJ2-3, with 10 bases lining up with TRBD2. The TCR sequence derives from a person aged 18-60 years who received the Ad26.COV2.S COVID-19 vaccine or a placebo. The CDR3 DNA is TGTGCCAGCAGTGAGGAGACTAGCGGGTTGACAGATACGCAGTATTTT. The encoded protein is CASSEETSGLTDTQYF.